These 32 T cell receptor beta chains came from one sample sequenced in a study of T cells after yellow fever vaccination. In TCRdb, the 5' RACE reads were re-called with MiXCR into one record per CDR3 protein. The table lists approximately 120,000 distinct CDR3 sequences, nearly 15% of them singletons. Sequencing used CD8+ T cells sorted from PBMCs, obtained 5 days after the yellow fever booster vaccination. These receptors were obtained from a man between 18 and 35 years old who received the YFV17D yellow fever vaccine.

The sample holds many counts of this clonotype. The chain joins TRBV12-3 or TRBV12-4 to TRBJ2-3; maybe TRBD2 (6 bases). The ends were cut back, 3 bases at V and 6 bases at J, with 13 bases in the middle. The CDR3 consists of 14 residues. The CDR3 coding sequence is TGTGCCAGCAGTTTGGGCGGGGTAGGGGATACGCAGTATTTT. Its protein product is CASSLGGVGDTQYF.

This chain uses TRBV25-1 with TRBJ2-1, with D uncertain. V was clipped by 2 bases and J by 12 bases, with 8 bases between them. CDR1 is MGHDK and CDR2 is SYGVNS in the germline V gene. This CDR3 is 11 amino acids long. This chain's CDR3 is CASSEMSAQFF. The CDR3 DNA follows: TGTGCCAGCAGTGAAATGTCCGCGCAGTTCTTC.

The rearrangement uses TRBV4-3 and TRBJ2-1; D is ambiguous. There are 15 residues in the CDR3. With 0 bases removed from V and 0 bases from J, the gap between germline ends came to 6 bases. CDR1 and CDR2 from the germline V gene are LGHNA and YSLEER. CDR3 sequence: CASSQDRSSYNEQFF. As DNA, the CDR3 is TGCGCCAGCAGCCAAGACCGTTCCTCCTACAATGAGCAGTTCTTC.

In this sample, this clonotype turned up a few times. This rearrangement joins TRBV6-2 or TRBV6-3 to TRBJ2-7; D unresolved. V was pared by 7 bases and J by 2 bases, with 27 bases between. The CDR3 runs to 18 residues. The germline gives CDR1 MNHEY, CDR2 SVGEGT. The CDR3 region is CASINTGSATHSPYEQYF. The CDR3 DNA is TGTGCCAGCATTAATACCGGTTCAGCAACCCATTCACCCTACGAGCAGTACTTC.

This clonotype was detected ten times or more. The DNA for the CDR3 is TGCGCCAGCAGTTCTTTCGGCGGGAACACAGATACGCAGTATTTT. It is translated as CASSSFGGNTDTQYF. This chain links TRBV5-1 with TRBJ2-3; maybe TRBD2 (6 bases). Trimming removed 5 bases from V and 2 bases from J, with 15 bases in between. Germline CDR1 reads SGHRS; CDR2 reads YFSETQ. The CDR3 length is 15 residues.

The CDR3 sequence: CASSTRTGRINYGYTF. Written as DNA, the CDR3 is TGTGCCAGCAGTACTAGGACAGGGAGGATTAACTATGGCTACACCTTC. V gene TRBV12-3 or TRBV12-4 combines with J gene TRBJ1-2, with 8 bases matching TRBD1. Trimming took 5 bases from V and 1 from J; bases not matched to a gene: 9. The CDR3 extends over 16 amino acids.

J is TRBJ2-3 and V is TRBV29-1; 9 nucleotides agree with TRBD2. J lost 5 bases, V lost 3 bases, and 6 bases had no gene match. This CDR3 is 14 amino acids long. The germline V gene encodes CDR1 SQVTM and CDR2 ANQGSEA. The CDR3 loop is CSVEPSGGLDTQYF. For the CDR3, the DNA is TGCAGCGTTGAGCCCAGCGGGGGGTTAGATACGCAGTATTTT.

This clonotype has a handful of counts. The chain joins TRBV27 to TRBJ2-3; D is ambiguous. V lost 4 bases and J 5 bases, leaving 13 bases between the germline ends. Germline loops: CDR1 MNHEY, CDR2 SMNVEV (reference sequence). The CDR3 is made up of 14 amino acids. The CDR3 reads CASSWAVAGDTQYF. CDR3 nucleotide sequence: TGTGCCAGCAGTTGGGCAGTTGCTGGAGATACGCAGTATTTT.

This chain joins TRBV4-1 and TRBJ2-5; 14 nucleotides align to TRBD2. CDR1 and CDR2 from the germline V gene are MGHRA and YSYEKL. The CDR3 extends over 16 amino acids. Unmatched junction bases numbered 5, after V lost 3 bases and J lost 5 bases. CDR3 nucleotide sequence: TGCGCCAGCAGCCACGCGACTAGCGGGGGGGCCGAGACCCAGTACTTC. The encoded protein is CASSHATSGGAETQYF.

This clonotype has only a few counts. The CDR3 coding sequence is TGTGCCAGCAGCTTAGAGCGGGGTTGGAATGAGCAGTTCTTC. Amino acids: CASSLERGWNEQFF. The rearrangement joins TRBV11-2 to TRBJ2-1; D is perhaps TRBD2 (6 bases). From germline, CDR1 is SGHAT and CDR2 FQNNGV. Trimming stripped 0 bases from V and 7 bases from J, with 10 bases between. This CDR3 contains 14 residues.

At least ten counts were recorded for this clonotype. This rearrangement joins TRBV7-2 to TRBJ2-2, with no clear D. The CDR3 runs 15 residues. With 3 bases removed from V and 2 bases from J, the gap between germline ends came to 10 bases. Per germline, CDR1 SGHTA and CDR2 FQGNSA. This chain's CDR3 is CASSFIQVNTGELFF. In DNA form, the CDR3 reads TGTGCCAGCAGCTTTATCCAGGTCAACACCGGGGAGCTGTTTTTT.

This clonotype was seen at least ten times. The rearrangement joins TRBV5-4 to TRBJ2-7, with a tentative D call TRBD1 (6 bases). Per the germline V gene, CDR1 is SGHNT and CDR2 is YYREEE (reference sequence). The CDR3 extends over 14 amino acids. V dropped 4 bases and J dropped 0 bases, with 11 bases sitting between them. Here the CDR3 DNA reads TGTGCCAGCAGCCCCGACAGGAGCTCCTACGAGCAGTACTTC. Translating gives CASSPDRSSYEQYF.

For this clonotype: A read error may explain this, as a much larger clone is one base away. DNA of the CDR3: TGTGCCAGCAGCCAAACCGCGAGTAGGTCTGAAGCTCTCTTT. It yields the protein CASSQTASRSEALF. The chain links TRBV3-1 to TRBJ1-1; D gene unclear. Looked up from germline, CDR1 is LGHDT and CDR2 is YNNKEL (reference sequence). The CDR3 extends over 14 amino acids. Variable domain in full (rest from reference TRBV3-1 and TRBJ1-1): DTAVSQTPKYLVTQMGNDKSIKCEQNLGHDTMYWYKQDSKKFLKIMFSYNNKELIINETVPNRFSPKSPDKAHLNLHINSLELGDSAVYFCASSQTASRSEALFGQGTRLTVV.

The chain has TRBV4-1 and TRBJ2-2; D perhaps matches TRBD1 (5 bases). V lost 3 bases, J lost 6 bases, and 17 bases lay in between. The CDR3 consists of 16 residues. Germline V gene sequence: CDR1 MGHRA, CDR2 YSYEKL. CDR3 nucleotides: TGCGCCAGCAGCCACGGATTAGGGGCGACCTCCGGGGAGCTGTTTTTT. Its translation is CASSHGLGATSGELFF.

The V gene is TRBV7-9, the J gene TRBJ2-5; the D is unclear. The V gene's germline CDR1 is SEHNR and CDR2 FQNEAQ (reference sequence). Trimming removed 1 base at V and 2 bases at J, with 5 bases between. The CDR3 consists of 13 residues. The DNA of the CDR3 is TGTGCCAGCAGCTTAGTCGGTCAAGAGACCCAGTACTTC. It codes for CASSLVGQETQYF.

The rearrangement joins TRBV6-5 to TRBJ1-5; tentative D call: TRBD1 (6 bases). The CDR3 is made up of 18 amino acids. Germline V gene sequence: CDR1 MNHEY, CDR2 SVGAGI. Trimming stripped 4 bases from V and 1 base from J, with 20 bases between. DNA of the CDR3: TGTGCCAGCAGTTCCCGTGTACAGGGAGAGGGAAGCAATCAGCCCCAGCATTTT. Translated: CASSSRVQGEGSNQPQHF.

This clonotype has only a few counts. The chain joins TRBV5-1 to TRBJ1-1, with a weak D call TRBD1 (5 bases). The CDR3 has 14 residues. Germline lookup yields CDR1 SGHRS and CDR2 YFSETQ. The germline V and J ends were trimmed by 3 bases and 1 base, with 10 bases remaining between them. CDR3 in DNA: TGCGCCAGCAGCTCCCAGGGCGCGAACACTGAAGCTTTCTTT. This translates into CASSSQGANTEAFF.

The chain employs TRBV19 and TRBJ1-1; D gene ambiguous. The CDR3 totals 13 residues. Between the trimmed V and J ends, which lost 4 bases and 9 bases, there was a span of 15 bases. CDR1 LNHDA and CDR2 SQIVND come from the germline V gene (reference sequence). CDR3 coding DNA: TGTGCCAGTAGTAACCTCATGTCCGGGCAAGCTTTCTTT. This codes for CASSNLMSGQAFF.

The rearrangement uses TRBV6-2 or TRBV6-3 and TRBJ2-7; D is unclear. Looked up from germline, CDR1 is MNHEY and CDR2 is SVGEGT. V lost 5 bases and J lost 6, with 11 bases in between. CDR3 length: 12 amino acids. The CDR3 nucleotides are TGTGCCAGCAGTCGCCCCCTGGGCGAGCAGTACGTC. Encoded protein: CASSRPLGEQYV.

This clonotype was seen ten or more times. The chain couples TRBV7-9 to TRBJ2-5; the D is unclear. The CDR3 extends over 10 amino acids. V lost 5 bases and J 2 bases, leaving 0 bases between the germline ends. The germline V gene has CDR1 SEHNR and CDR2 FQNEAQ (reference sequence). CDR3 DNA sequence: TGTGCCAGCAGCCAAGAGACCCAGTACTTC. It encodes CASSQETQYF.

V and J are TRBV12-3 or TRBV12-4 and TRBJ2-3, with a weak D call TRBD1 (5 bases). V gave up 3 bases and J gave up 5 bases, with 6 bases separating them. The CDR3 contains 12 residues. The CDR3 DNA sequence: TGTGCCAGCAGTTTCAGGGAAGATACGCAGTATTTT. This gives the protein CASSFREDTQYF.

This clonotype was seen ten or more times. The chain uses TRBV7-9 and TRBJ2-3, with D maybe TRBD2 (6 bases). Deletions cut 5 bases from V and 6 bases from J, with 12 bases between. This CDR3 has 13 residues. Germline V gives CDR1 SEHNR, CDR2 FQNEAQ (reference sequence). In nucleotides, the CDR3 is TGTGCCAGCAGCCCCAGTGCGGGGGATACGCAGTATTTT. Amino acids: CASSPSAGDTQYF.

This clonotype was found a few times. The J gene is TRBJ1-1, the V gene TRBV20-1; the D is unclear. Trimming removed 1 base at V and 3 bases at J, with 12 bases between. Germline V gene sequence: CDR1 DFQATT, CDR2 SNEGSKA (reference sequence). The CDR3 sequence is 14 residues long. CDR3 nucleotides: TGCAGTGCTAGAGGGAGAGGACTGTACACTGAAGCTTTCTTT. It specifies CSARGRGLYTEAFF.

The chain employs TRBV18 and TRBJ1-6; D call uncertain. The V end lost 2 bases, the J end lost 1 base, and 9 bases lay between the germline ends. This CDR3 has 16 residues. Germline V gene data show CDR1 as KGHSH and CDR2 as LQKENI. CDR3 amino acids: CASSPGLRSYNSPLHF. The CDR3 DNA reads as TGTGCCAGCTCACCAGGGTTACGGTCCTATAATTCACCCCTCCACTTT.

This clonotype was picked up many times. The chain carries TRBV20-1 and TRBJ1-2, with D possibly TRBD1 on 5 matching bases. The V gene's germline CDR1 is DFQATT and CDR2 SNEGSKA (reference sequence). The CDR3 loop spans 13 amino acids. V was pared by 0 bases and J by 7 bases, with 12 bases between. CDR3 bases: TGCAGTGCTAGAGAAGGGGAGGTTTCTGGCTACACCTTC. It yields the protein CSAREGEVSGYTF.

In this sample, this clonotype turned up many times. The chain uses TRBV10-3 and TRBJ1-2, with TRBD1 identical over 9 bases. The CDR3 consists of 15 residues. The germline V gene has CDR1 ENHRY and CDR2 SYGVKD. V gave up 4 bases and J gave up 1 base; unmatched junction bases: 4. The CDR3 sequence: CAISAGQGINYGYTF. CDR3 sequence (DNA): TGTGCCATCAGTGCCGGACAGGGGATTAACTATGGCTACACCTTC.

This chain connects TRBV20-1 to TRBJ1-5, with TRBD1 as a possible D gene (5 bases). The CDR3 is 19 residues long. From germline, CDR1 is DFQATT and CDR2 SNEGSKA (reference sequence). Trimming left V 1 base short and J 4 bases short, with 26 bases between. CDR3 nucleotide sequence: TGCAGTGCTAGAGCCTCAATACTGAGGGGCCTCAACTCGAATCAGCCCCAGCATTTT. Its protein is CSARASILRGLNSNQPQHF.

The chain recombines TRBV7-9 with TRBJ2-5; 14 nucleotides align to TRBD2. The V gene's germline CDR1 is SEHNR and CDR2 FQNEAQ (reference sequence). V shed 5 bases, J shed 2 bases, and the junction held 7 bases outside the gene matches. This CDR3 contains 17 residues. The CDR3 protein is CASSAPTSGGVQETQYF. DNA for the CDR3: TGTGCCAGCAGCGCGCCGACTAGCGGGGGGGTTCAAGAGACCCAGTACTTC.

This clonotype was detected only a few times. The chain joins TRBV6-1 to TRBJ2-5; 8 nucleotides line up with TRBD1. This CDR3 has 16 residues. Germline V gene data show CDR1 as MNHNS and CDR2 as SASEGT. V dropped 6 bases and J dropped 2; count of bases not matched to a gene: 11. DNA for the CDR3: TGTGCCAGCAGCGAATCCCCCGGACAGGGACAAGAGACCCAGTACTTC. Its protein is CASSESPGQGQETQYF.

This clonotype was counted a few times. V is TRBV6-2 or TRBV6-3 and J is TRBJ1-2, with unresolved D. V was shortened by 5 bases and J by 12 bases, with 16 bases between the two germline ends. CDR3 length: 12 amino acids. The germline gives CDR1 MNHEY, CDR2 SVGEGT. The CDR3: CASSPPGENHTF. The CDR3 DNA is TGTGCCAGCAGTCCCCCCGGGGAGAACCACACCTTC.

In this sample, this clonotype turned up a few times. The J gene is TRBJ2-7, the V gene TRBV23-1; no definite D call. TRBV23-1 counts as an open reading frame of uncertain function. The V gene lost 1 base and the J gene lost 2 bases, with 9 bases spanning the gap. There are 14 residues in the CDR3. The DNA for the CDR3 is TGCGCCAGCAGTCAATACGTGGATACCTACGAGCAGTACGTC. Translated: CASSQYVDTYEQYV.

This clonotype was recorded only once. This chain links TRBV5-1 with TRBJ2-5; maybe TRBD1 (5 bases). Germline lookup yields CDR1 SGHRS and CDR2 YFSETQ. Trimming removed 4 bases from V and 1 base from J, with 14 bases in between. The CDR3 consists of 15 residues. Written as DNA, the CDR3 is TGCGCCAGCAGCGGGCAGGGTGCTTTCCAAGAGACCCAGTACTTC. This codes for CASSGQGAFQETQYF.